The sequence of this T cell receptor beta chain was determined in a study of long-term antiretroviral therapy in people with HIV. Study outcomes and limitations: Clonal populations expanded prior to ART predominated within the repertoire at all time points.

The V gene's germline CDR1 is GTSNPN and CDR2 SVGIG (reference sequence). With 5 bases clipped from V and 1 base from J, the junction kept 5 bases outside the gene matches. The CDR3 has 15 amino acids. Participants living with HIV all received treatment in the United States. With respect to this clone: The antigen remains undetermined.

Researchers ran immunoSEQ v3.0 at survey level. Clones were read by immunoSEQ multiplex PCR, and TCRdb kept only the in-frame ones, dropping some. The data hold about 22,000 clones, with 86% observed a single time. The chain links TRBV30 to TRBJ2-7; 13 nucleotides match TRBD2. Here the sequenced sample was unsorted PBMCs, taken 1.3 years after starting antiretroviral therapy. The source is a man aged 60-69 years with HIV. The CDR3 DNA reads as TGTGCCTGGGCCCAGGGACTAGCGGGGTCCTACGAGCAGTACTTC. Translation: CAWAQGLAGSYEQYF.